This TCR beta chain came from a study of OX40 agonist ivuxolimab in advanced cancers. TCRdb's table, derived via immunoSEQ multiplex PCR, lists solely in-frame clones and lacks some. The repertoire holds 36,000 or so clones, about 80% seen once, with less than 25% in the top ten. Note on this clone: Its cognate antigen is unknown.

Whole-study findings and limits: At 0.1 to 3.0 mg/kg, clonal expansion of CD4+ and CD8+ blood T cells had occurred by week 6.

The receptor was derived from an adult with an advanced solid tumor such as melanoma, head and neck, liver or kidney cancer. The sequencing used CD4+ or CD8+ T cells sorted from blood, collected in a trial of the OX40 agonist ivuxolimab.

The CDR3 is CASSQDQGHLSGANVLTF. The CDR3 DNA follows: TGCGCCAGCAGCCAAGATCAGGGACATCTCTCTGGGGCCAACGTCCTGACTTTC. This chain connects TRBV4-3 to TRBJ2-6, with D possibly TRBD1 on 6 matching bases. Between the trimmed V and J ends, which lost 0 bases and 0 bases, there was a span of 12 bases. The CDR3 totals 18 residues. Germline loops: CDR1 LGHNA, CDR2 YSLEER.